The next 29 T cell receptor beta chains were all read from a single sample in a study of CD8 T cell repertoires and HIV-1 epitope variants. Produced via immunoSEQ multiplex PCR; TCRdb's table is partial and in-frame only. The repertoire holds 4,300 or so clones, roughly three fifths seen once, with approximately 48% in the top ten. The antigens for these receptors are not known. Sequenced input: cultured CD8+ T cells derived from PBMCs. The receptor set was obtained from a male donor with HIV.

This clone was recorded a few times. The genes are TRBV7-2 and TRBJ2-3, with D perhaps assigned TRBD1 or TRBD2 (5 bases each). Germline V gene sequence: CDR1 SGHTA, CDR2 FQGNSA. V gave up 1 base and J gave up 9 bases, with 11 bases separating them. The CDR3 covers 13 residues. CDR3 sequence (DNA): TGTGCCAGCAGCTTAGACGGGGCCCAGACGCAGTATTTT. Its translation is CASSLDGAQTQYF.

In its sample, this clone was seen a few times. This chain links TRBV7-9 with TRBJ1-1, with a tentative D call TRBD1 (6 bases). Germline V lookup: CDR1 SEHNR, CDR2 FQNEAQ (reference sequence). V dropped 1 base and J dropped 8 bases, with 14 bases sitting between them. The CDR3 extends over 14 amino acids. CDR3 loop: CASSLGQVSPEAFF. In DNA, the CDR3 is TGTGCCAGCAGCTTAGGACAGGTTTCACCCGAAGCTTTCTTT.

V usage is TRBV7-9 and J usage is TRBJ2-1; possibly TRBD2 for D (6 bases). CDR3 length: 15 residues. Germline CDR1 SEHNR, CDR2 FQNEAQ (reference sequence). Trimming shortened V by 4 bases and J by 6 bases, and 16 bases separated the two germline ends. The CDR3 sequence: CASSSRSGDSNEQFF. CDR3 nucleotide sequence: TGTGCCAGCAGCTCCCGGTCGGGAGACTCCAATGAGCAGTTCTTC.

This chain joins TRBV28 and TRBJ1-5; the D gene is possibly TRBD1 (6 bases). Germline V gene lookup returns CDR1 MDHEN and CDR2 SYDVKM. CDR3 size: 12 residues. Trimming left V 7 bases short and J 9 bases short, with 13 bases between. CDR3 sequence (DNA): TGTGCCAGCACCACACCCAGGGGGCCCCAGCATTTT. This translates into CASTTPRGPQHF. Looking up the rest from reference TRBV28 and TRBJ1-5 gives the full variable domain: DVKVTQSSRYLVKRTGEKVFLECVQDMDHENMFWYRQDPGLGLRLIYFSYDVKMKEKGDIPEGYSVSREKKERFSLILESASTNQTSMYLCASTTPRGPQHFGDGTRLSIL.

The V gene is TRBV2, the J gene TRBJ2-2; maybe TRBD1 (6 bases). This CDR3 has 16 amino acids. Trimming shortened V by 1 base and J by 2 bases, and 11 bases separated the two germline ends. Germline-derived CDR1 and CDR2 are SNHLY and FYNNEI. The CDR3 nucleotides read TGTGCCAGCAGTGAAGTACGACAGGTCAACACCGGGGAGCTGTTTTTT. This translates into CASSEVRQVNTGELFF.

The chain employs TRBV25-1 and TRBJ2-7, with D maybe TRBD1 (5 bases). This CDR3 is 12 amino acids long. Per the germline V gene, CDR1 is MGHDK and CDR2 is SYGVNS. Trimming removed 3 bases from V and 3 bases from J, with 6 bases in between. The CDR3 DNA follows: TGTGCCAGCAGTGACAGGGTCTACGAGCAGTACTTC. Protein sequence: CASSDRVYEQYF.

The J gene is TRBJ2-7, the V gene TRBV28; D not resolved. The CDR3 covers 14 residues. CDR1 is MDHEN, CDR2 SYDVKM, per germline. Between the trimmed V and J ends, which lost 6 bases and 2 bases, there was a span of 14 bases. This chain's CDR3 is CASSWLSPTYEQYF. Here the CDR3 DNA reads TGTGCCAGCAGCTGGTTGTCTCCCACCTACGAGCAGTACTTC. The variable domain in full, with the rest retrieved from reference TRBV28 and TRBJ2-7, is DVKVTQSSRYLVKRTGEKVFLECVQDMDHENMFWYRQDPGLGLRLIYFSYDVKMKEKGDIPEGYSVSREKKERFSLILESASTNQTSMYLCASSWLSPTYEQYFGPGTRLTVT.

The V call is TRBV28, the J call TRBJ2-7; 11 bases align to TRBD2. CDR3 length: 15 residues. The germline gives CDR1 MDHEN, CDR2 SYDVKM. The ends lost 7 bases at V and 6 bases at J; junction bases unmatched: 11. CDR3 nucleotide sequence: TGTGCCAGCACGCTGGGACTAGCGGAGGTTGGCGAGCAGTACTTC. Amino acid sequence: CASTLGLAEVGEQYF.

The rearrangement uses TRBV11-2 and TRBJ2-2, with a possible D match to TRBD2 (5 bases). Germline V CDR1 and CDR2: SGHAT, FQNNGV. The CDR3 extends over 15 amino acids. Deletions cut 8 bases from V and 4 bases from J, with 17 bases between. DNA of the CDR3: TGTGCCAGCCGCAGTGCACCCCGGGGCACCGGGGAGCTGTTTTTT. Translating it yields CASRSAPRGTGELFF.

This chain joins TRBV28 and TRBJ2-3; a possible D gene is TRBD2 (7 bases). The V gene lost 3 bases and the J gene lost 4 bases, with 26 bases spanning the gap. This CDR3 comprises 19 residues. CDR1 is MDHEN, CDR2 SYDVKM, per germline. In nucleotides, the CDR3 is TGTGCCAGCAGTTTCCCCTCCTCGGGGGGCGGGACAAGTGCAGATACGCAGTATTTT. It is translated as CASSFPSSGGGTSADTQYF.

The rearrangement links TRBV19 to TRBJ2-1; D gene ambiguous. In germline, CDR1 is LNHDA, CDR2 SQIVND (reference sequence). With 1 base removed from V and 4 bases from J, the gap between germline ends came to 17 bases. This CDR3 is 17 amino acids long. The CDR3 DNA is TGTGCCAGTAGTATAGGGTCCACTGGATCCCTTTACAATGAGCAGTTCTTC. Residues: CASSIGSTGSLYNEQFF.

V gene TRBV27 combines with J gene TRBJ2-7; no definite D call. This CDR3 is built from 12 residues. Germline CDR1 MNHEY, CDR2 SMNVEV (reference sequence). The ends were cut back, 6 bases at V and 4 bases at J, with 10 bases in the middle. CDR3: CASSPATYEQYF. CDR3 in DNA: TGTGCCAGCAGCCCGGCAACATACGAGCAGTACTTC.

This clone was found once. The chain is built from TRBV28 and TRBJ1-5, with 9 bases matching TRBD1. Germline values: CDR1 MDHEN, CDR2 SYDVKM. With V trimmed by 5 bases and J by 5 bases, 7 bases remained unmatched. The CDR3 is made up of 15 amino acids. The CDR3 nucleotides read TGTGCCAGCAGTCCGGACAGGGGAAAGCATCAGCCCCAGCATTTT. Its translation is CASSPDRGKHQPQHF.

This clone showed up just a few times. This chain uses TRBV5-4 with TRBJ2-7; D remains unclear. The CDR3 has 12 residues. The germline gives CDR1 SGHNT, CDR2 YYREEE (reference sequence). V dropped 5 bases and J dropped 0 bases, with 6 bases sitting between them. CDR3 loop: CASSLASYEQYF. CDR3 DNA: TGTGCCAGCAGTCTGGCCTCCTACGAGCAGTACTTC.

V and J are TRBV28 and TRBJ2-5, with D tentatively TRBD2 (5 bases). The CDR3 runs to 13 residues. Trimming shortened V by 5 bases and J by 4 bases, and 11 bases separated the two germline ends. Germline CDR1 MDHEN, CDR2 SYDVKM. The chain's CDR3 is CASSPRLTETQYF. Written as DNA, the CDR3 is TGTGCCAGCAGTCCACGACTAACAGAGACCCAGTACTTC.

The V gene is TRBV27, the J gene TRBJ2-7, with no clear D. The CDR3 consists of 13 residues. Trimming stripped 2 bases from V and 3 bases from J, with 8 bases between. Germline CDR1 MNHEY, CDR2 SMNVEV (reference sequence). The CDR3 spells CASSLAGGYEQYF. Written as DNA, the CDR3 is TGTGCCAGCAGTTTAGCAGGCGGCTACGAGCAGTACTTC.

This rearrangement joins TRBV29-1 to TRBJ2-1, with 11 bases aligning to TRBD2. This CDR3 has 15 amino acids. Looked up from germline, CDR1 is SQVTM and CDR2 is ANQGSEA. Trimming removed 5 bases from V and 6 bases from J; junction bases left unmatched: 9. As DNA, the CDR3 is TGCAGCGTTCGTCAACTAGCGGGAGTGGGCAATGAGCAGTTCTTC. Translated: CSVRQLAGVGNEQFF.

CDR3 sequence reads: CASSGDYFYEQYF. The DNA for the CDR3 is TGCGCCAGCAGTGGGGACTATTTTTACGAGCAGTACTTC. The rearrangement links TRBV10-1 to TRBJ2-7; TRBD2 agrees at 7 bases. CDR1 WNHNN and CDR2 SYGVQD come from the germline V gene (reference sequence). Trimming at V came to 4 bases and at J to 4 bases, leaving 4 bases not matched to a gene. This CDR3 region has 13 residues.

V and J are TRBV28 and TRBJ1-5; TRBD1 is a possible D gene (6 bases). Germline lookup yields CDR1 MDHEN and CDR2 SYDVKM. The CDR3 is made up of 19 amino acids. The V end lost 6 bases, the J end lost 0 bases, and 24 bases lay between the germline ends. The CDR3 bases are TGTGCCAGCAGCCTTAATACTGGGACAATTAACTATAGCAATCAGCCCCAGCATTTT. Its translation is CASSLNTGTINYSNQPQHF.

The V gene is TRBV21-1, the J gene TRBJ2-7; whether TRBD1, the table's D call, matches the DNA was not checked. TRBV21-1 is shown as a pseudogene. The CDR3 runs 16 residues. The CDR3 DNA is TGTGCCAGCAGCAAATGGAAGGACAGGGAAGGAAGCGAGCAGTACTTC. It specifies CASSKWKDREGSEQYF.

This chain uses TRBV2 with TRBJ2-1, with no clear D. V shed 1 base and J shed 9 bases, with 16 bases lying between them. Germline CDR1 SNHLY, CDR2 FYNNEI. The CDR3 runs 15 residues. The CDR3 region is CASSEGFKRHGEQFF. The CDR3, as DNA: TGTGCCAGCAGTGAAGGTTTTAAGCGCCACGGTGAGCAGTTCTTC.

The chain recombines TRBV7-9 with TRBJ2-7; D gene uncertain. CDR3 length equals 13 residues. CDR1 and CDR2 (germline): SEHNR, FQNEAQ (reference sequence). The ends were cut back, 3 bases at V and 0 bases at J, with 6 bases in the middle. In nucleotides, the CDR3 is TGTGCCAGCAGCTTCGTCAGCTCCTACGAGCAGTACTTC. Its translation is CASSFVSSYEQYF. Full variable domain (missing parts from reference TRBV7-9 and TRBJ2-7): DTGVSQNPRHKITKRGQNVTFRCDPISEHNRLYWYRQTLGQGPEFLTYFQNEAQLEKSRLLSDRFSAERPKGSFSTLEIQRTEQGDSAMYLCASSFVSSYEQYFGPGTRLTVT.

The V gene is TRBV6-1, the J gene TRBJ2-2, with D possibly being TRBD1 (6 bases). The germline CDR1 and CDR2 sequences are MNHNS and SASEGT. Trimming stripped 7 bases from V and 1 base from J, with 10 bases between. The CDR3 has 14 amino acids. CDR3 loop: CASKLGQNTGELFF. The DNA for the CDR3 is TGTGCCAGCAAGTTGGGACAGAACACCGGGGAGCTGTTTTTT.

The chain has TRBV7-6 and TRBJ2-5, with 7 bases identical to TRBD1. The DNA end lines up better with TRBJ2-7; the J call may be wrong. CDR1 and CDR2 (germline): SGHVS, FNYEAQ. This CDR3 contains 15 residues. The CDR3 DNA follows: TGTGCCAGCAGCTTAGATCGGACAGGTAGCTACGAGCAGTACTTC. It codes for CASSLDRTGSYEQYF.

For the CDR3, the DNA is TGTGCCAGCAGCGGAGGACTAGCGGGGGGGCCTTGGGAGACCCAGTACTTC. This gives the protein CASSGGLAGGPWETQYF. This chain links TRBV9 with TRBJ2-5; TRBD2 aligns across 15 bases. This CDR3 has 17 amino acids. V trimming: 3 bases; J trimming: 5 bases; junction bases outside the gene matches: 8. Germline V gives CDR1 SGDLS, CDR2 YYNGEE.

The CDR3 bases are TGTGCCAGCGCGGTATATAGCGCAGGCGGGGAGCTGTTTTTT. It yields the protein CASAVYSAGGELFF. This chain links TRBV5-8 with TRBJ2-2, with TRBD2 as a possible D gene (5 bases). Germline V gene sequence: CDR1 SGHTS, CDR2 YDEGEE. Trimming left V 7 bases short and J 7 bases short, with 17 bases between. The CDR3 extends over 14 amino acids.

The V call is TRBV6-5, the J call TRBJ2-1, with D possibly matching TRBD2 (5 bases). The V end lost 2 bases, the J end lost 6 bases, and 14 bases lay between the germline ends. The germline V gene encodes CDR1 MNHEY and CDR2 SVGAGI. There are 15 residues in the CDR3. The CDR3 nucleotides are TGTGCCAGCAGTTACACTAGTACTTCAGGCAATGAGCAGTTCTTC. Protein: CASSYTSTSGNEQFF.

This rearrangement joins TRBV28 to TRBJ1-2, with D possibly being TRBD1 (5 bases). Between the trimmed V and J ends, which lost 5 bases and 1 base, there was a span of 17 bases. There are 16 residues in the CDR3. The V gene's germline CDR1 is MDHEN and CDR2 SYDVKM. The CDR3: CASSLDPTDFNYGYTF. CDR3 in DNA: TGTGCCAGCAGTCTGGACCCGACAGATTTTAACTATGGCTACACCTTC.

The V call is TRBV28, the J call TRBJ2-1; a possible D gene is TRBD2 (7 bases). CDR1 MDHEN and CDR2 SYDVKM come from the germline V gene. Trimming stripped 3 bases from V and 4 bases from J, with 13 bases between. The CDR3 runs 15 residues. The CDR3 loop reads CASSFEGGLYNEQFF. Here the CDR3 DNA reads TGTGCCAGCAGTTTCGAGGGGGGGCTTTACAATGAGCAGTTCTTC.